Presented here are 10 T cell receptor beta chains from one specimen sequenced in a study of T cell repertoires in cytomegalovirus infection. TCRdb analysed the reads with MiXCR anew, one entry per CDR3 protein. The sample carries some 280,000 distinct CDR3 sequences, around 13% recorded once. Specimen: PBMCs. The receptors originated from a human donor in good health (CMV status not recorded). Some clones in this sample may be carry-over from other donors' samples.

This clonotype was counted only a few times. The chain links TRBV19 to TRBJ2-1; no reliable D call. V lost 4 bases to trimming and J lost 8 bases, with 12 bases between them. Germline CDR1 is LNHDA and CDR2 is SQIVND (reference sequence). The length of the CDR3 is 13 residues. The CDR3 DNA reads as TGTGCCAGTAGTAGTCGGCGCCAGGATGAGCAGTTCTTC. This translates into CASSSRRQDEQFF.

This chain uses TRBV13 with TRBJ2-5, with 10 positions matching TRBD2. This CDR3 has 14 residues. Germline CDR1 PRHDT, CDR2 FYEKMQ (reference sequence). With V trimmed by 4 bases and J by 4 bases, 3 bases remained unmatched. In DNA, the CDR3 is TGTGCCAGCAGCTCGGCTAGCGGGGGAGAGACCCAGTACTTC. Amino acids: CASSSASGGETQYF.

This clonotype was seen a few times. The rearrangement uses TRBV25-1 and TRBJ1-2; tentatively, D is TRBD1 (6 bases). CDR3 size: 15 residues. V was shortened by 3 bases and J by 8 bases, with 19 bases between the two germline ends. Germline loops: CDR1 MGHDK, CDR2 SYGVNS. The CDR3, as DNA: TGTGCCAGCAGTGATTCCCGACAGGCCCCTAAAGGCTACACCTTC. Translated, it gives CASSDSRQAPKGYTF.

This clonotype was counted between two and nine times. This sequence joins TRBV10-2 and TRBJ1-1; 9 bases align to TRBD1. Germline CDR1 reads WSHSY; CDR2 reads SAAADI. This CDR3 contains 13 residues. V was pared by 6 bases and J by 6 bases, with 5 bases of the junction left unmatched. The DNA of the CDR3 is TGCGCCAGCAGGGACAGGGGCCAAGCTGAAGCTTTCTTT. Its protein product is CASRDRGQAEAFF.

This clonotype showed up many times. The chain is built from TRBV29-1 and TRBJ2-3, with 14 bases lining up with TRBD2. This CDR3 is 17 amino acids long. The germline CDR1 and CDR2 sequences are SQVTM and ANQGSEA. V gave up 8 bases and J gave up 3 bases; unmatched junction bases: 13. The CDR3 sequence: CSPRLAGGQRGTDTQYF. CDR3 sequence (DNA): TGCAGCCCACGACTAGCGGGGGGGCAAAGAGGGACAGATACGCAGTATTTT.

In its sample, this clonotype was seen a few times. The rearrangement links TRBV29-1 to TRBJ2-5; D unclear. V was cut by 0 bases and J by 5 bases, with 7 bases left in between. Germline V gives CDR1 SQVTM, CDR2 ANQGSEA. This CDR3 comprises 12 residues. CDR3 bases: TGCAGCGTTGAAGAGCTCCTGGAGACCCAGTACTTC. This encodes CSVEELLETQYF.

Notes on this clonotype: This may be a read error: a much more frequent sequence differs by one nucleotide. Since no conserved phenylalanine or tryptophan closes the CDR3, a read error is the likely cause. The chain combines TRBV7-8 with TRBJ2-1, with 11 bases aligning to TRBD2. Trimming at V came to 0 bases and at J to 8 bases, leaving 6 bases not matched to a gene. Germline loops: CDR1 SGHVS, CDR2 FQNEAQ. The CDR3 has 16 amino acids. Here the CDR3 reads CASSLASLAGGYEQFL. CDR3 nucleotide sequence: TGTGCCAGCAGCTTAGCGTCGCTAGCGGGAGGCTATGAGCAGTTCTTA.

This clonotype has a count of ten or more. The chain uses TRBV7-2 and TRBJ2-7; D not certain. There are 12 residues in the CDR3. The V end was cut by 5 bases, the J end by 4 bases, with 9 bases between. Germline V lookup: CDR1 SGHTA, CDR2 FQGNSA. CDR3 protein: CASSPDGYEQYF. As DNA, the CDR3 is TGTGCCAGCAGCCCCGACGGGTACGAGCAGTACTTC.

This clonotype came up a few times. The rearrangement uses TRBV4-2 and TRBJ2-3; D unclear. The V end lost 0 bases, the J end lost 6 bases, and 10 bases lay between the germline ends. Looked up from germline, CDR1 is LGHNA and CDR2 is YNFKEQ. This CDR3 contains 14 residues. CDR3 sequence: CASSQEKGSDTQYF. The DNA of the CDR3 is TGTGCCAGCAGCCAAGAGAAAGGCTCGGATACGCAGTATTTT.

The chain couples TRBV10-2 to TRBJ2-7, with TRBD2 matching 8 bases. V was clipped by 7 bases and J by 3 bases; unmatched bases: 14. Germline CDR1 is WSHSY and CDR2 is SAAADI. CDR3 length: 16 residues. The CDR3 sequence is CASTHGGAGGLYEQYF. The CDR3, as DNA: TGCGCCAGCACCCACGGAGGTGCGGGGGGCCTCTACGAGCAGTACTTC.